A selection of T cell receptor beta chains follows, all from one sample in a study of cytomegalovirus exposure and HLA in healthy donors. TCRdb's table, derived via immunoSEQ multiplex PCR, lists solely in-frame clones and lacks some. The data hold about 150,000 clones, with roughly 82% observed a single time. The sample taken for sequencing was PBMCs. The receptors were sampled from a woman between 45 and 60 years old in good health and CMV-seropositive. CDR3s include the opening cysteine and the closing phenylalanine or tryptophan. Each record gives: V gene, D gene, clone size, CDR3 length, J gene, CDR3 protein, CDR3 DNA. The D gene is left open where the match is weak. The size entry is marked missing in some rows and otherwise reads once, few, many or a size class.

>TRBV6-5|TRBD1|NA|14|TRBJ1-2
CASTDPGTGNGYTF
TGTGCCAGCACCGACCCAGGGACAGGGAATGGCTACACCTTC
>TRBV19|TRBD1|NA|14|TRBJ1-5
CASRAGQYNQPQHF
TGTGCCAGTAGGGCGGGACAGTACAATCAGCCCCAGCATTTT
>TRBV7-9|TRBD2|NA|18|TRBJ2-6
CASSPRGAGNSGANVLTF
TGTGCCAGCAGCCCTAGGGGAGCGGGGAACTCTGGGGCCAACGTCCTGACTTTC
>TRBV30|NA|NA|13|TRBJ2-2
CAWIQTNTGELFF
TGTGCCTGGATACAAACGAACACCGGGGAGCTGTTTTTT
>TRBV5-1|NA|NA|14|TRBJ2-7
CASSLVGSSYEQYF
TGCGCCAGCAGCTTGGTTGGCAGTTCCTACGAGCAGTACTTC
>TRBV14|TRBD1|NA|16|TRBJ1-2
CASSPHKGQERYGYTF
TGTGCCAGCAGCCCTCATAAAGGACAGGAGCGATATGGCTACACCTTC
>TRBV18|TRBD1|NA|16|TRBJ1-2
CASSPPGGTGSQGYTF
TGTGCCAGCTCACCACCTGGAGGGACAGGGTCGCAGGGCTACACCTTC
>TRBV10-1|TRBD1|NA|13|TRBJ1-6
CANGQGPNSPLHF
TGCGCCAATGGACAGGGCCCTAATTCACCCCTCCACTTT
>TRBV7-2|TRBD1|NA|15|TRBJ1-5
CASSLQTGLDQPQHF
TGTGCCAGCAGCTTACAGACAGGGTTGGATCAGCCCCAGCATTTT
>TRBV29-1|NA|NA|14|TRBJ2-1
CSVARDTGYNEQFF
TGCAGCGTCGCCCGGGACACGGGATACAATGAGCAGTTCTTC
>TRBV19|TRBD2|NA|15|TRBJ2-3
CASKSGGGPTDTQYF
TGTGCCAGTAAGAGCGGCGGGGGACCCACAGATACGCAGTATTTT
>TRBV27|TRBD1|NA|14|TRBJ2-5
CASSLTGTGVSQYF
TGTGCCAGCAGTTTAACCGGGACAGGGGTGAGCCAGTACTTC
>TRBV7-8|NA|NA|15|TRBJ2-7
CASSLDRDNSYEQYF
TGTGCCAGCAGCTTAGACAGGGACAACTCCTACGAGCAGTACTTC
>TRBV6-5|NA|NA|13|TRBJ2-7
CASSYGRADEQYF
TGTGCCAGCAGTTATGGCAGGGCGGACGAGCAGTACTTC
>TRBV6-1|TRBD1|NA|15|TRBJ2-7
CASLPGQGNSYEQYF
TGTGCCAGCTTACCAGGACAGGGAAATTCCTACGAGCAGTACTTC
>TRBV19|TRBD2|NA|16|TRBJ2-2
CASSKPGLVATGELFF
TGTGCCAGTAGTAAACCGGGACTAGTGGCCACCGGGGAGCTGTTTTTT
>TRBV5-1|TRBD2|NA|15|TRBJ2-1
CASSSERGPFNEQFF
TGCGCCAGCAGCTCCGAGCGGGGGCCATTCAATGAGCAGTTCTTC
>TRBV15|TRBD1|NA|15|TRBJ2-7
CATSSQTGGPYEQYF
TGTGCCACCAGCAGTCAGACAGGGGGACCCTACGAGCAGTACTTC
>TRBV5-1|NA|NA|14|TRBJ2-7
CASKGNTGEDEQYF
TGCGCCAGCAAGGGTAATACAGGGGAGGACGAGCAGTACTTC
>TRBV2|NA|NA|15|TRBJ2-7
CASTTGSTKRGEQYF
TGTGCCAGCACTACAGGGAGTACGAAGAGGGGTGAGCAGTACTTC
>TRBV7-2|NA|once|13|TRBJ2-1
CASSFSSYNEQFF
TGTGCCAGCAGCTTCAGCTCCTACAATGAGCAGTTCTTC
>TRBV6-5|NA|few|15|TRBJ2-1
CASSWRQGTYNEQFF
TGTGCCAGCAGTTGGCGCCAGGGAACCTACAATGAGCAGTTCTTC
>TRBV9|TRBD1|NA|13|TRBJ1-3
CASSLGTGDTIYF
TGTGCCAGCAGCCTCGGGACAGGGGACACCATATATTTT
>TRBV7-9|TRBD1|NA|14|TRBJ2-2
CSSSPGQGSWELFF
TGTTCCAGCAGCCCCGGACAGGGTAGTTGGGAGCTGTTTTTT
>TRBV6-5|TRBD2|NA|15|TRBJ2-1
CASSYGGGPVDEQFF
TGTGCCAGCAGTTACGGCGGGGGGCCGGTAGATGAGCAGTTCTTC
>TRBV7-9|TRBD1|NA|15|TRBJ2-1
CASGETGIPYNEQFF
TGTGCCAGCGGCGAGACAGGGATACCCTACAATGAGCAGTTCTTC
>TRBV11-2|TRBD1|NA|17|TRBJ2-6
CASSTYRGLGGANVLTF
TGTGCCAGCAGCACCTACAGGGGTCTCGGTGGGGCCAACGTCCTGACTTTC
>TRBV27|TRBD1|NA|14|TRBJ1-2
CASTSQGAGYGYTF
TGTGCCAGCACGTCACAGGGGGCCGGCTATGGCTACACCTTC
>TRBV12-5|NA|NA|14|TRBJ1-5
CASGLVEGNQPQHF
TGTGCTAGTGGTTTGGTAGAGGGTAATCAGCCCCAGCATTTT
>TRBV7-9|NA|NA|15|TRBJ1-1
CAGSSGEILNTEAFF
TGTGCCGGCAGCTCAGGGGAGATTTTGAACACTGAAGCTTTCTTT
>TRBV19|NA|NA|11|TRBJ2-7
CASGSSYEQYF
TGTGCCAGCGGGAGCTCCTACGAGCAGTACTTC
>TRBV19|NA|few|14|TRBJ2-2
CASSIGGRAGELFF
TGTGCCAGTAGTATCGGGGGTCGCGCCGGGGAGCTGTTTTTT
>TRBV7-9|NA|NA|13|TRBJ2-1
CASSLVGGNEQFF
TGTGCCAGCAGCTTAGTTGGCGGGAATGAGCAGTTCTTC
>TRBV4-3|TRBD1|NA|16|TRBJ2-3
CASSQAGGQGIDTQYF
TGCGCCAGCAGCCAAGCAGGAGGACAGGGTATAGATACGCAGTATTTT
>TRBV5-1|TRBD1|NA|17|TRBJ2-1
CASSYSTGEISYNEQFF
TGCGCCAGCAGCTATTCGACAGGGGAGATCTCCTACAATGAGCAGTTCTTC
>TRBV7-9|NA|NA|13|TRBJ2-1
CASSRPVLNEQFF
TGTGCCAGCAGTCGCCCTGTACTGAATGAGCAGTTCTTC
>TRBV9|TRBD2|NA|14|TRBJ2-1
CASSISGTSGEQFF
TGTGCCAGCAGCATAAGCGGGACTTCAGGTGAGCAGTTCTTC
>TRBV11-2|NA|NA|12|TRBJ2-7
CASSLVTYEQYF
TGTGCCAGCAGCTTAGTTACCTACGAGCAGTACTTC
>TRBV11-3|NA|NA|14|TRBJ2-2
CASSQRGEAGELFF
TGTGCCAGCAGCCAACGCGGGGAGGCCGGGGAGCTGTTTTTT
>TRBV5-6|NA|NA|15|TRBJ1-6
CASSLPGSYNSPLHF
TGTGCCAGCAGCTTGCCGGGATCCTATAATTCACCCCTCCACTTT
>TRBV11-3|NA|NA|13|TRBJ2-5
CASSPNPGETQYF
TGTGCCAGCAGCCCCAACCCGGGGGAGACCCAGTACTTC
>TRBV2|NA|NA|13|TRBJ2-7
CASSDYRDYEQYF
TGTGCCAGCAGTGATTACAGGGACTACGAGCAGTACTTC
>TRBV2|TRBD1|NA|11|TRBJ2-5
CASGTGGDQYF
TGTGCCAGCGGGACAGGGGGCGACCAGTACTTC
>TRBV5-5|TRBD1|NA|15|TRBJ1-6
CASSWKGQGNSPLHF
TGTGCCAGCAGCTGGAAGGGACAGGGAAATTCACCCCTCCACTTT
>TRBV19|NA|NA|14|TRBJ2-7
CASSIGSGPYEQYF
TGTGCCAGTAGTATAGGCAGTGGGCCCTACGAGCAGTACTTC
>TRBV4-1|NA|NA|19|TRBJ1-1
CASSQEGFSGAGVNTEAFF
TGCGCCAGCAGCCAAGAAGGGTTTAGTGGGGCGGGAGTGAACACTGAAGCTTTCTTT
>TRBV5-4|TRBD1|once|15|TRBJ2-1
CASSFGTGVYNEQFF
TGTGCCAGCAGCTTCGGGACAGGGGTTTACAATGAGCAGTTCTTC
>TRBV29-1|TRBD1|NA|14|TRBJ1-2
CSSTKDREDYGYTF
TGCAGCTCTACCAAGGACAGGGAGGACTATGGCTACACCTTC
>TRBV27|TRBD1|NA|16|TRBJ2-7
CASSRPPGTGVYEQYF
TGTGCCAGCAGTCGACCCCCCGGGACAGGGGTTTACGAGCAGTACTTC
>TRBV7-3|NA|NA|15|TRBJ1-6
CASSKQGSDGSPLHF
TGTGCCAGCAGCAAACAGGGAAGTGACGGTTCACCCCTCCACTTT